The 9 T cell receptor beta chains below come from one sample, sequenced in a study of T cell repertoires in ileal Crohn's disease. The repertoire was sequenced with immunoSEQ multiplex PCR; TCRdb's copy has only in-frame clones and lacks some. The data contain approximately 10,000 clones, approximately 72% of them singletons. Time point meaning: neoterminal ileum biopsy at postoperative endoscopy, about 6 months after surgery. Source material: ileal tissue. These receptors originate from an adult with Crohn's disease.

The rearrangement joins TRBV5-6 to TRBJ2-1, with a possible D match to TRBD2 (5 bases). Germline CDR1 SGHDT, CDR2 YYEEEE. The CDR3 is 16 residues long. V lost 1 base, J lost 0 bases, and 11 bases lay in between. The CDR3 is CASSLKIGSSYNEQFF. CDR3 sequence (DNA): TGTGCCAGCAGCTTGAAGATTGGGAGCTCCTACAATGAGCAGTTCTTC.

The chain couples TRBV20-1 to TRBJ2-1; D is uncertain. The ends were cut back, 6 bases at V and 7 bases at J, with 7 bases in the middle. The CDR3 totals 10 residues. CDR1 and CDR2 from the germline V gene are DFQATT and SNEGSKA (reference sequence). CDR3 loop: CSAHSNEQFF. Here the CDR3 DNA reads TGCAGTGCGCACTCTAATGAGCAGTTCTTC.

The chain couples TRBV9 to TRBJ2-7; TRBD1 matches 12 bases. This CDR3 is 17 amino acids long. J gave up 6 bases and V 0 bases, and 10 bases lay outside the gene matches. CDR1 and CDR2 from the germline V gene are SGDLS and YYNGEE. The CDR3 DNA reads as TGTGCCAGCAGCGTAGGAGGGACAGGGGGCGGTACGGGCGAGCAGTACTTC. Its translation: CASSVGGTGGGTGEQYF.

A single count supports this clone. The identical CDR3 is also encoded by other nucleotide sequences in the sample. This chain uses TRBV7-9 with TRBJ2-5, with TRBD1 matching over 7 bases. CDR3 size: 14 residues. The V and J ends lost 0 bases and 5 bases, in that order; junction bases with no gene match: 3. Germline loops: CDR1 SEHNR, CDR2 FQNEAQ (reference sequence). CDR3 protein: CASSLAGGGETQYF. For the CDR3, the DNA is TGTGCCAGCAGCTTAGCAGGGGGCGGGGAGACCCAGTACTTC.

The chain employs TRBV15 and TRBJ2-2; 9 bases line up with TRBD2. The CDR3 runs 14 residues. The germline gives CDR1 LNHNV, CDR2 YYDKDF (reference sequence). Unmatched junction bases numbered 1, after V lost 5 bases and J lost 3 bases. CDR3 sequence: CATSRLADTGELFF. The DNA for the CDR3 is TGTGCCACCAGCCGACTAGCGGACACCGGGGAGCTGTTTTTT.

The chain couples TRBV6-5 to TRBJ1-5; D not resolved. Germline V gives CDR1 MNHEY, CDR2 SVGAGI. V was trimmed by 5 bases and J by 7 bases, leaving 6 bases between them. The CDR3 is 11 residues long. For the CDR3, the DNA is TGTGCCAGCAGTCACAACCAGCCCCAGCATTTT. It encodes CASSHNQPQHF.

The gene calls are TRBV6-5 and TRBJ1-2; D call uncertain. Germline V lookup: CDR1 MNHEY, CDR2 SVGAGI. The CDR3 consists of 15 residues. Trimming stripped 2 bases from V and 4 bases from J, with 14 bases between. The CDR3 protein is CASSYGTRGTYGYTF. DNA of the CDR3: TGTGCCAGCAGTTACGGTACGCGGGGAACCTATGGCTACACCTTC.

This sequence joins TRBV7-6 and TRBJ1-1; D gene uncertain. The CDR3 has 14 amino acids. The V and J ends lost 5 bases and 0 bases respectively, with 10 bases between them. Germline CDR1 is SGHVS and CDR2 is FNYEAQ. DNA for the CDR3: TGTGCCAGCAGCCCCGGGTCGGTGAACACTGAAGCTTTCTTT. It translates to CASSPGSVNTEAFF.

V usage is TRBV2 and J usage is TRBJ2-5; 9 bases line up with TRBD2. The J call may be mistaken, given a closer DNA end match to TRBJ2-7. There are 13 residues in the CDR3. Germline CDR1 SNHLY, CDR2 FYNNEI. CDR3: CASRSGLADEQYF. The CDR3 region has the DNA TGTGCCAGCAGGTCGGGACTAGCAGACGAGCAGTACTTC.